This T cell receptor (beta chain) was identified in a study of T cell repertoires in cytomegalovirus infection. This clonotype has a count of ten or more. TCRdb ran MiXCR on the reads and lists one entry per CDR3 protein. Of approximately 250,000 distinct CDR3 sequences listed, approximately 7% are singletons. This TCR came from a human donor in good health (CMV status not recorded). Some clones in this sample may be carry-over from other donors' samples. The specimen was PBMCs.

Here the CDR3 reads CARRVDSRSYNEQFF. The CDR3 coding sequence is TGTGCCAGAAGGGTAGATTCCCGGTCATACAATGAGCAGTTCTTC. The chain uses TRBV2 and TRBJ2-1; D not certain. The V end was cut by 9 bases, the J end by 4 bases, with 19 bases between. The CDR3 has 15 amino acids. Germline V CDR1 and CDR2: SNHLY, FYNNEI.